The present TCR beta chain was sequenced within a study of TIL therapy for anti-PD-1-resistant metastatic lung cancer. The CDR3 totals 16 residues. CDR1 and CDR2 from the germline V gene are GTSNPN and SVGIG (reference sequence). Deletions cut 0 bases from V and 5 bases from J, with 20 bases between. Study observations and caveats: After infusion, TIL clonotypes partly replaced peripheral T cells and declined over months.

Sequencing used immunoSEQ v3. TCRdb's copy holds only in-frame clones and misses some; the assay was immunoSEQ multiplex PCR. This sample carries under 35,000 clones, 74% of them seen once, and the ten largest clones take 2.5% to 3%. Concerning this clone itself: Its matching antigen is unknown.

Time point denoted: pre-treatment sample, taken before nivolumab and TIL therapy. Adults with stage 4 NSCLC were enrolled in a phase I trial. Sequencing was performed on blood, taken at baseline. The V gene is TRBV30, the J gene TRBJ2-7; TRBD1 might be the D (5 bases). The TCR originated in a woman aged 25-85 years with non-small cell lung cancer. CDR3 sequence: CAWSVPFDSPLHEQYF. CDR3 DNA: TGTGCCTGGAGTGTCCCCTTCGACAGCCCTCTCCACGAGCAGTACTTC.